A single sample is the source of the 19 T cell receptor beta chains below, sequenced in a study of cytomegalovirus exposure and HLA in healthy donors. Primers included in the PCR were 60 Vbeta and 13 Jbeta primers. The protocol was immunoSEQ multiplex PCR, while the TCRdb copy is restricted to in-frame clones and leaves out a portion. Of 150,000 to 200,000 clones listed, around 84% are singletons. Sequenced material: PBMCs. The source is a young man in good health and CMV-seropositive.

The rearrangement links TRBV2 to TRBJ1-5, with 9 bases aligning to TRBD1. This CDR3 has 16 amino acids. With 7 bases clipped from V and 4 bases from J, the junction kept 11 bases outside the gene matches. The V gene's germline CDR1 is SNHLY and CDR2 FYNNEI. Written as DNA, the CDR3 is TGTGCCAGCACTCCTAGGGGGACAGGGCTTAATCAGCCCCAGCATTTT. Translation gives CASTPRGTGLNQPQHF.

The chain couples TRBV27 to TRBJ2-5; no clear D gene. The CDR3 covers 15 residues. The ends were cut back, 6 bases at V and 1 base at J, with 15 bases in the middle. Per germline, CDR1 MNHEY and CDR2 SMNVEV (reference sequence). The CDR3 region is CASSSIRSFQETQYF. DNA for the CDR3: TGTGCCAGCAGCTCTATCCGGAGTTTCCAAGAGACCCAGTACTTC.

The rearrangement joins TRBV7-2 to TRBJ1-1; no reliable D call. This CDR3 has 15 amino acids. Per the germline V gene, CDR1 is SGHTA and CDR2 is FQGNSA. With 8 bases removed from V and 0 bases from J, the gap between germline ends came to 16 bases. CDR3 coding DNA: TGTGCCAGCCACGCGGCCCGGGGATTGAACACTGAAGCTTTCTTT. Protein product: CASHAARGLNTEAFF.

This clone was picked up one time. Germline is not matched at one junction end, which may reflect a read error. The J gene is TRBJ1-1, the V gene TRBV6-1, with D perhaps TRBD1 (6 bases). The CDR3 contains 15 residues. CDR1 and CDR2 from the germline V gene are MNHNS and SASEGT. The CDR3 sequence is CASSQASGQNTEAFF. Written as DNA, the CDR3 is TGTGCCAGCAGTCAAGCCTCGGGACAGAACACTGAAGCTTTCTTT.

The CDR3 loop is CASSVLGKDTEAFF. The CDR3 coding sequence is TGTGCCAGCAGTGTCCTAGGTAAGGACACTGAAGCTTTCTTT. The chain links TRBV6-1 to TRBJ1-1; no clear D. CDR1 is MNHNS, CDR2 SASEGT, per germline. The CDR3 consists of 14 residues. V was shortened by 4 bases and J by 3 bases, with 12 bases between the two germline ends.

The genes are TRBV18 and TRBJ1-3, with D possibly TRBD1 on 5 matching bases. V was trimmed by 6 bases and J by 1 base, leaving 13 bases between them. Germline V gene sequence: CDR1 KGHSH, CDR2 LQKENI. This CDR3 has 15 amino acids. The CDR3 region has the DNA TGTGCCAGCTCTCTGCCTCCAGGGTCTGGAAACACCATATATTTT. Amino acid sequence: CASSLPPGSGNTIYF.

V and J are TRBV4-3 and TRBJ1-3; TRBD1 matches 7 bases. There are 16 residues in the CDR3. V trimming: 2 bases; J trimming: 2 bases; junction bases outside the gene matches: 6. Germline V CDR1 and CDR2: LGHNA, YSLEER. The CDR3 nucleotides are TGCGCCAGCAGCCAAATCACAGGGGTTGCTGGAAACACCATATATTTT. Protein: CASSQITGVAGNTIYF.

This clone was observed a single time. The chain recombines TRBV5-1 with TRBJ2-1; 7 bases map to TRBD1. The CDR3 has 15 residues. After removal of 0 bases from V and 3 bases from J, the junction contained 3 bases not matched to a gene. Germline V CDR1 and CDR2: SGHRS, YFSETQ. CDR3 residues: CASSLGDRDYNEQFF. The DNA of the CDR3 is TGCGCCAGCAGCTTGGGGGACAGAGACTACAATGAGCAGTTCTTC.

The V call is TRBV30, the J call TRBJ2-2; 7 bases fit TRBD2. This CDR3 has 15 residues. Germline CDR1 reads GTSNPN; CDR2 reads SVGIG (reference sequence). After removal of 4 bases from V and 3 bases from J, the junction contained 8 bases not matched to a gene. In DNA form, the CDR3 reads TGTGCCTGGACTAGGCGGGGGTGGGACACCGGGGAGCTGTTTTTT. It translates to CAWTRRGWDTGELFF.

The chain couples TRBV14 to TRBJ1-1; TRBD1 agrees at 9 bases. The V gene's germline CDR1 is SGHDN and CDR2 FVKESK. With 1 base clipped from V and 1 base from J, the junction kept 7 bases outside the gene matches. The CDR3 extends over 17 amino acids. The CDR3 bases are TGTGCCAGCAGCCAAGTAGACAGGGGGTTGGGGAACACTGAAGCTTTCTTT. Protein product: CASSQVDRGLGNTEAFF. The variable domain in full, with the rest retrieved from reference TRBV14 and TRBJ1-1, is EAGVTQFPSHSVIEKGQTVTLRCDPISGHDNLYWYRRVMGKEIKFLLHFVKESKQDESGMPNNRFLAERTGGTYSTLKVQPAELEDSGVYFCASSQVDRGLGNTEAFFGQGTRLTVV.

The chain combines TRBV29-1 with TRBJ1-5; 7 bases align to TRBD1. The V segment lost 4 bases and the J segment 1 base; nucleotides outside the gene matches: 10. Germline assignment: CDR1 SQVTM and CDR2 ANQGSEA. The CDR3 is 16 residues long. The CDR3 protein is CSVGGQGGFSNQPQHF. DNA for the CDR3: TGCAGCGTTGGAGGGCAGGGGGGATTCAGCAATCAGCCCCAGCATTTT. The full variable domain, with the rest looked up from reference TRBV29-1 and TRBJ1-5, is SAVISQKPSRDICQRGTSLTIQCQVDSQVTMMFWYRQQPGQSLTLIATANQGSEATYESGFVIDKFPISRPNLTFSTLTVSNMSPEDSSIYLCSVGGQGGFSNQPQHFGDGTRLSIL.

CDR3 nucleotides: TGTGCCAGCAGCTCAACTAGCGGGGGCCAAGAGACCCAGTACTTC. This encodes CASSSTSGGQETQYF. The chain combines TRBV7-6 with TRBJ2-5; TRBD2 matches 11 bases. CDR3 length: 15 residues. The junction had 2 bases not matched to a gene; V was cut back by 4 bases and J by 1 base. The V gene's germline CDR1 is SGHVS and CDR2 FNYEAQ.

This sequence joins TRBV27 and TRBJ2-3; 8 nucleotides match TRBD2. The V and J ends lost 4 bases and 4 bases, in that order; junction bases with no gene match: 4. The CDR3 has 14 residues. CDR1 and CDR2 (germline): MNHEY, SMNVEV (reference sequence). CDR3 DNA sequence: TGTGCCAGCAGTTCAGGACTAGCCGCAGATACGCAGTATTTT. Protein product: CASSSGLAADTQYF.

The gene calls are TRBV18 and TRBJ1-4; D is uncertain. The CDR3 sequence is 15 residues long. Trimming cost V 6 bases and J 0 bases, with 11 bases left between them. Germline lookup yields CDR1 KGHSH and CDR2 LQKENI. The CDR3 region is CASSRGIATNEKLFF. CDR3 nucleotide sequence: TGTGCCAGCTCTCGCGGCATAGCAACTAATGAAAAACTGTTTTTT.

V and J are TRBV6-1 and TRBJ1-2; D is uncertain. Trimming stripped 5 bases from V and 7 bases from J, with 11 bases between. The germline CDR1 and CDR2 sequences are MNHNS and SASEGT. The CDR3 loop spans 12 amino acids. This CDR3 is CASSPGGGGYTF. The CDR3 bases are TGTGCCAGCAGTCCAGGAGGAGGTGGCTACACCTTC.

The J gene is TRBJ2-5, the V gene TRBV5-1; D is perhaps TRBD2 (5 bases). The J call is uncertain, as TRBJ2-7 better fits the DNA end. The CDR3 covers 13 residues. Germline V gene lookup returns CDR1 SGHRS and CDR2 YFSETQ. CDR3 nucleotide sequence: TGCGCCAGCAGCTTGGTTAGAACTAGCGAGCAGTACTTC. The encoded protein is CASSLVRTSEQYF.

The chain couples TRBV6-6 to TRBJ1-2, with 7 nucleotides matching TRBD1. Germline V CDR1 and CDR2: MNHNY, SVGAGI (reference sequence). Trimming cost V 2 bases and J 4 bases; bases outside gene matches: 1. The CDR3 totals 13 residues. CDR3 in DNA: TGTGCCAGCAGTTACAGGGGGCTCTATGGCTACACCTTC. Translation gives CASSYRGLYGYTF.

This chain connects TRBV5-1 to TRBJ2-7; D remains ambiguous. The CDR3 sequence is 14 residues long. Deletions cut 0 bases from V and 1 base from J, with 8 bases between. Germline CDR1 and CDR2: SGHRS and YFSETQ. CDR3 region: CASSLGSSSYEQYF. CDR3 nucleotide sequence: TGCGCCAGCAGCTTGGGGTCCAGTTCCTACGAGCAGTACTTC. Filled out from reference TRBV5-1 and TRBJ2-7, the complete variable domain reads KAGVTQTPRYLIKTRGQQVTLSCSPISGHRSVSWYQQTPGQGLQFLFEYFSETQRNKGNFPGRFSGRQFSNSRSEMNVSTLELGDSALYLCASSLGSSSYEQYFGPGTRLTVT.

The genes are TRBV2 and TRBJ2-7, with 12 bases aligning to TRBD2. The CDR3 loop spans 14 amino acids. V lost 6 bases and J lost 4; bases outside the gene matches: 4. Germline V lookup: CDR1 SNHLY, CDR2 FYNNEI. The CDR3 DNA reads as TGTGCCAGCAGAACTAGCGGGGGGATTTACGAGCAGTACTTC. It yields the protein CASRTSGGIYEQYF. Based on the CDR3 plus reference TRBV2 and TRBJ2-7, the full variable domain is EPEVTQTPSHQVTQMGQEVILRCVPISNHLYFYWYRQILGQKVEFLVSFYNNEISEKSEIFDDQFSVERPDGSNFTLKIRSTKLEDSAMYFCASRTSGGIYEQYFGPGTRLTVT.